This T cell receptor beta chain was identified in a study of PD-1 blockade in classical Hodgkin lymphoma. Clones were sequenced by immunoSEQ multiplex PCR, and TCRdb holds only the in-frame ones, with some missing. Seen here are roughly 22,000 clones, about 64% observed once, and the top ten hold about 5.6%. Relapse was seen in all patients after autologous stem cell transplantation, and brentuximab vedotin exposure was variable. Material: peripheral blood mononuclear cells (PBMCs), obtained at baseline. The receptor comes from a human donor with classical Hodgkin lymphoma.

CDR3 sequence: CASSRGGGDTEAFF. CDR3 bases: TGTGCCAGCAGTCGAGGGGGCGGGGACACTGAAGCTTTCTTT. V gene TRBV6-5 combines with J gene TRBJ1-1, with 7 bases aligning to TRBD1. J lost 3 bases, V lost 5 bases, and 6 bases had no gene match. Germline V gene lookup returns CDR1 MNHEY and CDR2 SVGAGI. The CDR3 totals 14 residues.